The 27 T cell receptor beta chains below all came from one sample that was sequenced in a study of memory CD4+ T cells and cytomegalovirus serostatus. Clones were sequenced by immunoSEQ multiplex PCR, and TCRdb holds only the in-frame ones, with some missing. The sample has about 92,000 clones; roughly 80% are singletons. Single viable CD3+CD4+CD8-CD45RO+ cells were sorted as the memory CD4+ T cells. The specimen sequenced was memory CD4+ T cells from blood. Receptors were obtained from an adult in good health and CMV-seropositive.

CDR3 DNA: TGTGCCAGCCGGGACACCTTCTACGAGCAGTACTTC. This encodes CASRDTFYEQYF. The chain joins TRBV6-5 to TRBJ2-7, with D maybe TRBD1 (6 bases). The CDR3 contains 12 residues. Germline assignment: CDR1 MNHEY and CDR2 SVGAGI. V was shortened by 8 bases and J by 3 bases, with 11 bases between the two germline ends.

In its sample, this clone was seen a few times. The CDR3 region has the DNA TGTGCTACCCCGGGGGGGGGCCGGTCCGGGGAGCTGTTTTTT. Translated, it gives CATPGGGRSGELFF. The chain carries TRBV12-5 and TRBJ2-2; TRBD2 aligns across 8 bases. CDR3 length: 14 residues. J gave up 6 bases and V 10 bases, and 10 bases lay outside the gene matches. Germline V gene data show CDR1 as LGHNT and CDR2 as FRNRAP. The complete variable domain, with remaining parts taken from reference TRBV12-5 and TRBJ2-2, reads DARVTQTPRHKVTEMGQEVTMRCQPILGHNTVFWYRQTMMQGLELLAYFRNRAPLDDSGMPKDRFSAEMPDATLATLKIQPSEPRDSAVYFCATPGGGRSGELFFGEGSRLTVL.

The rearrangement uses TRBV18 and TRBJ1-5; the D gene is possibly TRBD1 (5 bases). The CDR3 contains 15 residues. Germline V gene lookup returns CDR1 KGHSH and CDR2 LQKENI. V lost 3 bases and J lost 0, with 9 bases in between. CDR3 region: CASSPRGDSNQPQHF. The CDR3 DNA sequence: TGTGCCAGCTCACCCCGGGGGGATAGCAATCAGCCCCAGCATTTT.

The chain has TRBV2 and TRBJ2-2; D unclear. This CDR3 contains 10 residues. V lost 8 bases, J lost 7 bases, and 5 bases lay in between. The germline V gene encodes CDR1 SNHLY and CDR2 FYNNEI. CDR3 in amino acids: CASGLGELFF. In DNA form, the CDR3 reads TGTGCCAGCGGCCTCGGGGAGCTGTTTTTT.

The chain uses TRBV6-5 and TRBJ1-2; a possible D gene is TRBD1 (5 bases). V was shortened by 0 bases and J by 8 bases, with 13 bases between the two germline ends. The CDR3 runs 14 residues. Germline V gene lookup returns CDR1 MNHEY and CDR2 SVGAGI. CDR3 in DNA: TGTGCCAGCAGTTACTCAGAGGGACGGTGGGGCTACACCTTC. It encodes CASSYSEGRWGYTF.

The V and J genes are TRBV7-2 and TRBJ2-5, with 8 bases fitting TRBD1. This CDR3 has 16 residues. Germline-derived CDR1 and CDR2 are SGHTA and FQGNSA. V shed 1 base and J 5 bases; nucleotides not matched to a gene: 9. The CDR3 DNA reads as TGTGCCAGCAGCTTAGACCTGGGACAGGCCTTGGAGACCCAGTACTTC. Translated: CASSLDLGQALETQYF.

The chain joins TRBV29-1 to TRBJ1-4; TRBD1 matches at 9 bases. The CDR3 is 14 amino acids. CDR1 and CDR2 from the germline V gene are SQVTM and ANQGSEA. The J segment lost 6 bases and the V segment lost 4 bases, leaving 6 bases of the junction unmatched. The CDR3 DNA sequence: TGCAGCGTTGGGTTGACAGGGGGTCATGAAAAACTGTTTTTT. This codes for CSVGLTGGHEKLFF.

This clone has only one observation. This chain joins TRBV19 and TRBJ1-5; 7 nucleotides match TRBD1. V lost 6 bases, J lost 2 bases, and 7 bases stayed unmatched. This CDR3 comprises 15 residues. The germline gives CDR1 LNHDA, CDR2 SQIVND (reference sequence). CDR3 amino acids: CASSRGTAGNQPQHF. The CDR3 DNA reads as TGTGCCAGTAGCCGCGGGACAGCGGGCAATCAGCCCCAGCATTTT. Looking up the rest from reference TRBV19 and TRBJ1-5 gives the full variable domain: DGGITQSPKYLFRKEGQNVTLSCEQNLNHDAMYWYRQDPGQGLRLIYYSQIVNDFQKGDIAEGYSVSREKKESFPLTVTSAQKNPTAFYLCASSRGTAGNQPQHFGDGTRLSIL.

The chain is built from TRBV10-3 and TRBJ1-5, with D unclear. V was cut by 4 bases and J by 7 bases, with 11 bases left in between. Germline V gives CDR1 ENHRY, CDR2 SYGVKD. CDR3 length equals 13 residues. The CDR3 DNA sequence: TGTGCCATCAGTGTAACCATGGACCAGCCCCAGCATTTT. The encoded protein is CAISVTMDQPQHF.

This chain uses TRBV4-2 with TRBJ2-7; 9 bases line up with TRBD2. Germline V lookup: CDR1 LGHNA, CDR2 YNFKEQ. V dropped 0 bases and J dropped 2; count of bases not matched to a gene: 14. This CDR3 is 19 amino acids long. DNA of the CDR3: TGTGCCAGCAGCCAAGATCTGGGACTAGCCACGTTATTTACCTACGAGCAGTACTTC. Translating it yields CASSQDLGLATLFTYEQYF.

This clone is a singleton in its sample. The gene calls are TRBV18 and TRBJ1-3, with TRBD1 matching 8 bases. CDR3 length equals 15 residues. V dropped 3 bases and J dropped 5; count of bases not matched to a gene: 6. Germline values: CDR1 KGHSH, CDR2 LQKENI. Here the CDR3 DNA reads TGTGCCAGCTCACCCGGACAGGGCGGTAGAAACACCATATATTTT. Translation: CASSPGQGGRNTIYF.

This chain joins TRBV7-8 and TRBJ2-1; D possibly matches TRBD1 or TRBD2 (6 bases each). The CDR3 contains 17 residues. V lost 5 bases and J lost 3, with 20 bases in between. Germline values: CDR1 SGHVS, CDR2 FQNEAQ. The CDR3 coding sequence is TGTGCCAGCAGCAGGGGGGCTCTCGGGAGCGACTACAATGAGCAGTTCTTC. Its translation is CASSRGALGSDYNEQFF.

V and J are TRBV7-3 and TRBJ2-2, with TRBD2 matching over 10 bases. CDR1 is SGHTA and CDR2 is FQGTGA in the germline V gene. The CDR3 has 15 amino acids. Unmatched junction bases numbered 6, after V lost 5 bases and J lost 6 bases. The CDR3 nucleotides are TGTGCCAGCAGCCGAGGGACTAGCGTGGCCGGGGAGCTGTTTTTT. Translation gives CASSRGTSVAGELFF.

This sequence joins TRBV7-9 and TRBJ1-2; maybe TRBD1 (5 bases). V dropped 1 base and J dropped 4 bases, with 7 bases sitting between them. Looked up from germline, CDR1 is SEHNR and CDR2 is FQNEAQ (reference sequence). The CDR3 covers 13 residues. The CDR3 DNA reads TGTGCCAGCAGCTTAGAGAGGGGCTATGGCTACACCTTC. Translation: CASSLERGYGYTF.

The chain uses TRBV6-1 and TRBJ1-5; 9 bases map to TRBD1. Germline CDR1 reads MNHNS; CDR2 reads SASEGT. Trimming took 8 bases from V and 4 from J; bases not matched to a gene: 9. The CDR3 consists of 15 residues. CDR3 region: CASGNRGQGNQPQHF. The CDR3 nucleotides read TGTGCCAGCGGAAACAGGGGGCAAGGGAATCAGCCCCAGCATTTT.

The CDR3 region has the DNA TGTGCCAGCAGTTTGGTGAGCGGGGGCACCGGGGAGCTGTTTTTT. Translating it yields CASSLVSGGTGELFF. V usage is TRBV28 and J usage is TRBJ2-2; 8 bases map to TRBD2. The V gene's germline CDR1 is MDHEN and CDR2 SYDVKM. V shed 3 bases and J 4 bases; nucleotides not matched to a gene: 4. The CDR3 runs to 15 residues.

In nucleotides, the CDR3 is TGTGCCAGCAGTGATACAGGGGGTATTCTCACGCGCACAGATACGCAGTATTTT. Its translation: CASSDTGGILTRTDTQYF. J is TRBJ2-3 and V is TRBV2; 8 nucleotides align to TRBD1. The CDR3 length is 18 residues. V was pared by 3 bases and J by 1 base, with 12 bases of the junction left unmatched. CDR1 and CDR2 (germline): SNHLY, FYNNEI.

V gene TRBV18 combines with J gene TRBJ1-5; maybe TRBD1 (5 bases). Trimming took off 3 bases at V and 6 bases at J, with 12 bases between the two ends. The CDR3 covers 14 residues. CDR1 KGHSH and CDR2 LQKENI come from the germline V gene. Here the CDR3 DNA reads TGTGCCAGCTCACCCGGGACTCCGAGTCAGCCCCAGCATTTT. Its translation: CASSPGTPSQPQHF.

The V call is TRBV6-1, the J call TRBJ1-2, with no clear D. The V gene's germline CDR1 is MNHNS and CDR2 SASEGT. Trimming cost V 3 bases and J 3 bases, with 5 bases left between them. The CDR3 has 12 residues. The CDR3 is CASSESHYGYTF. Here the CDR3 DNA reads TGTGCCAGCAGTGAGAGCCACTATGGCTACACCTTC.

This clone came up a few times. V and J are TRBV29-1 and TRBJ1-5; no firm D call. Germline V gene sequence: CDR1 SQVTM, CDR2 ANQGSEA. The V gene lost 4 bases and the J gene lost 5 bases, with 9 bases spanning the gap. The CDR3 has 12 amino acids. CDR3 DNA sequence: TGCAGCGTTGGAGATAAAGATCAGCCCCAGCATTTT. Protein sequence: CSVGDKDQPQHF.

CDR3 in amino acids: CASSLPLNEQFF. The CDR3 nucleotides read TGTGCCAGCAGTTTGCCCCTCAATGAGCAGTTCTTC. V is TRBV28 and J is TRBJ2-1, with D unresolved. Germline loops: CDR1 MDHEN, CDR2 SYDVKM. V shed 3 bases and J shed 6 bases, with 6 bases lying between them. This CDR3 is built from 12 residues.

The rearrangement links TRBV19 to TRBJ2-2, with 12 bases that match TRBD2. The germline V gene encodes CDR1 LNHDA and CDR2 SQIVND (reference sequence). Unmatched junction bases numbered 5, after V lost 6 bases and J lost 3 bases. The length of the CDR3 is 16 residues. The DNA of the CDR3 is TGTGCCAGTAGCGTTGGACTAGCGGGATACACCGGGGAGCTGTTTTTT. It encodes CASSVGLAGYTGELFF. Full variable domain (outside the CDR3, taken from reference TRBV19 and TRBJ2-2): DGGITQSPKYLFRKEGQNVTLSCEQNLNHDAMYWYRQDPGQGLRLIYYSQIVNDFQKGDIAEGYSVSREKKESFPLTVTSAQKNPTAFYLCASSVGLAGYTGELFFGEGSRLTVL.

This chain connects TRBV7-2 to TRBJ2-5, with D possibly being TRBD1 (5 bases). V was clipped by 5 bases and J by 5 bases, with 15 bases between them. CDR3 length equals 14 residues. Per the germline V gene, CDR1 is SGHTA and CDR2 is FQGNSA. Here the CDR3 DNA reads TGTGCCAGCAGCCCCCGGACACCCGAGGAGACCCAGTACTTC. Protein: CASSPRTPEETQYF. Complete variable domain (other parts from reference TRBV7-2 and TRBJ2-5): GAGVSQSPSNKVTEKGKDVELRCDPISGHTALYWYRQSLGQGLEFLIYFQGNSAPDKSGLPSDRFSAERTGGSVSTLTIQRTQQEDSAVYLCASSPRTPEETQYFGPGTRLLVL.

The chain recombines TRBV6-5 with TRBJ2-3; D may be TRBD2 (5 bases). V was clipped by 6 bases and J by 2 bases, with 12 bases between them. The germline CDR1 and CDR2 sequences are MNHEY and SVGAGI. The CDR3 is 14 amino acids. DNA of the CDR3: TGTGCCAGCAGACACCACGGGGACACAGATACGCAGTATTTT. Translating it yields CASRHHGDTDTQYF.

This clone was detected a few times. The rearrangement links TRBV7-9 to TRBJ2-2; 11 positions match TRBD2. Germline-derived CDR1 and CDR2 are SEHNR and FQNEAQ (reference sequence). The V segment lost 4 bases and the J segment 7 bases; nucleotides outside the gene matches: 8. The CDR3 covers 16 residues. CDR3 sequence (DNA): TGTGCCAGCAGCTCACGGCTAGCGGGAGGTATCGGGGAGCTGTTTTTT. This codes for CASSSRLAGGIGELFF.

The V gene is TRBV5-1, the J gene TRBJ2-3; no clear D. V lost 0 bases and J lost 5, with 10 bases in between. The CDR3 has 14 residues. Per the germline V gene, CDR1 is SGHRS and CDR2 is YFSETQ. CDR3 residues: CASSLGSGEDTQYF. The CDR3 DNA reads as TGCGCCAGCAGCTTGGGAAGTGGAGAAGATACGCAGTATTTT.

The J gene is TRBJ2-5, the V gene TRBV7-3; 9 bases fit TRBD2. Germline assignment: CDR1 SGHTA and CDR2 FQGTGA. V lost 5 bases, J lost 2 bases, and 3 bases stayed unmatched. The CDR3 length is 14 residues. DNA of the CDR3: TGTGCCAGCAGCATGCTAGCGGGGCAAGAGACCCAGTACTTC. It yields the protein CASSMLAGQETQYF.